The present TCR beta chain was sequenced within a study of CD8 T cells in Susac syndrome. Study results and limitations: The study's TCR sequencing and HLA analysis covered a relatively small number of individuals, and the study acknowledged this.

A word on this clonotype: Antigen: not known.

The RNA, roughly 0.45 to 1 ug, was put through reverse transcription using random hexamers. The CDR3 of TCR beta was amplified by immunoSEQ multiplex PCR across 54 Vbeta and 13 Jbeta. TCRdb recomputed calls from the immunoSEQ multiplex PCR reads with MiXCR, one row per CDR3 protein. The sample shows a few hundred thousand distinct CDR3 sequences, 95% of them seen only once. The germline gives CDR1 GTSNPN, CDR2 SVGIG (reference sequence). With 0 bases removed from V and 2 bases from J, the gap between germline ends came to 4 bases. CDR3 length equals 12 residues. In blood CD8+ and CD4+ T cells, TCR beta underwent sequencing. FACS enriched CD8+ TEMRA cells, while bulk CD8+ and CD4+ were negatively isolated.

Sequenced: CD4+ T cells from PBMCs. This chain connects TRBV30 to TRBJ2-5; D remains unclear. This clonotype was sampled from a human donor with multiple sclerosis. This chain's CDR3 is CAWSVAQETQYF. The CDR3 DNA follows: TGTGCCTGGAGTGTGGCTCAAGAGACCCAGTACTTC.